The next 23 T cell receptor beta chains were all read from a single sample in a study of CD8 T cells in ankylosing spondylitis. TCRdb ran MiXCR on the 5' RACE reads and lists one entry per CDR3 protein. The sample lists 150,000 to 200,000 distinct CDR3 sequences; 9.8% were seen once. The specimen sequenced was blood, either unsorted or a sorted T cell fraction (not recorded which). These receptors were taken from a female donor with ankylosing spondylitis or in good health (not recorded which).

The chain carries TRBV7-9 and TRBJ2-1, with 7 positions matching TRBD2. CDR1 is SEHNR and CDR2 is FQNEAQ in the germline V gene (reference sequence). Germline trimming cut 5 bases from V and 0 bases from J; bases unmatched to any gene: 10. This CDR3 is built from 17 residues. CDR3 amino acids: CASSRGVLGISYNEQFF. The DNA for the CDR3 is TGTGCCAGCAGCCGGGGGGTCCTCGGGATCTCCTACAATGAGCAGTTCTTC. Complete variable domain (other parts from reference TRBV7-9 and TRBJ2-1): DTGVSQNPRHKITKRGQNVTFRCDPISEHNRLYWYRQTLGQGPEFLTYFQNEAQLEKSRLLSDRFSAERPKGSFSTLEIQRTEQGDSAMYLCASSRGVLGISYNEQFFGPGTRLTVL.

The genes are TRBV4-3 and TRBJ2-1; 9 bases agree with TRBD2. Losses at the gene ends were 1 base for V and 4 bases for J; bases not matched to a gene: 8. The CDR3 has 17 residues. Germline CDR1 and CDR2: LGHNA and YSLEER. In DNA form, the CDR3 reads TGCGCCAGCAGCCAAGTCGAGAGACTAGCGGAGTACAATGAGCAGTTCTTC. Encoded protein: CASSQVERLAEYNEQFF.

V is TRBV2 and J is TRBJ2-6, with 7 bases that match TRBD2. Germline loops: CDR1 SNHLY, CDR2 FYNNEI. The length of the CDR3 is 16 residues. Germline trimming cut 9 bases from V and 1 base from J; bases unmatched to any gene: 9. The CDR3 loop is CARGGTVLSGANVLTF. The CDR3 region has the DNA TGTGCCAGGGGGGGGACGGTTCTTTCTGGGGCCAACGTCCTGACTTTC.

In its sample, this clonotype was seen a few times. This chain connects TRBV20-1 to TRBJ2-1; possibly TRBD2 for D (5 bases). The CDR3 contains 16 residues. Trimming pared 4 bases from V and 4 bases from J, leaving 20 bases between. Germline V gene lookup returns CDR1 DFQATT and CDR2 SNEGSKA (reference sequence). The CDR3 DNA reads TGCAGTGCTAACCTCGCGGGCGAAACCTTTTACAATGAGCAGTTCTTC. Amino acid sequence: CSANLAGETFYNEQFF.

This clonotype has ten or more counts. This chain links TRBV24-1 with TRBJ2-5; 7 bases are shared with TRBD1. Germline V gene sequence: CDR1 KGHDR, CDR2 SFDVKD. The CDR3 length is 15 residues. V shed 5 bases and J 4 bases; nucleotides not matched to a gene: 9. In DNA form, the CDR3 reads TGTGCCACCAGTGGAAGGGACAGCCTTCGAGAGACCCAGTACTTC. Translated: CATSGRDSLRETQYF.

The gene calls are TRBV6-5 and TRBJ1-1; perhaps TRBD1 as D (5 bases). The CDR3 spans 13 residues. The germline gives CDR1 MNHEY, CDR2 SVGAGI. V gave up 0 bases and J gave up 10 bases, with 12 bases separating them. CDR3 nucleotides: TGTGCCAGCAGTTACTCCGCGGGGGGGGTAGCTTTCTTT. It encodes CASSYSAGGVAFF.

This clonotype was seen a few times. CDR3 residues: CASSLGWPSYEQYF. CDR3 coding DNA: TGTGCCAGCAGCTTAGGGTGGCCGTCCTACGAGCAGTACTTC. The chain couples TRBV7-2 to TRBJ2-7; unclear D gene. CDR1 is SGHTA and CDR2 is FQGNSA in the germline V gene. The CDR3 sequence is 14 residues long. The germline V and J ends were trimmed by 1 base and 1 base, with 8 bases remaining between them.

In its sample, this clonotype was seen a few times. V usage is TRBV5-6 and J usage is TRBJ2-1; D possibly corresponds to TRBD2 (5 bases). There are 17 residues in the CDR3. The germline V gene encodes CDR1 SGHDT and CDR2 YYEEEE. V was clipped by 4 bases and J by 0 bases, with 17 bases between them. For the CDR3, the DNA is TGTGCCAGCAGCCGGACGGGGTTCCTAAGCTCCTACAATGAGCAGTTCTTC. This gives the protein CASSRTGFLSSYNEQFF.

This clonotype has at least ten counts. The rearrangement joins TRBV12-3 or TRBV12-4 to TRBJ1-1, with no clear D. This CDR3 spans 14 amino acids. V lost 1 base, J lost 0 bases, and 6 bases lay in between. CDR3: CASSLVGLNTEAFF. The CDR3, as DNA: TGTGCCAGCAGTTTAGTAGGACTGAACACTGAAGCTTTCTTT.

This clonotype has more than one count but fewer than ten. The chain joins TRBV20-1 to TRBJ2-7; D may be TRBD1 (5 bases). The CDR3 totals 13 residues. V was pared by 6 bases and J by 5 bases, with 17 bases between. Germline CDR1 reads DFQATT; CDR2 reads SNEGSKA (reference sequence). The CDR3 sequence is CSAWGRAQDEQYF. The CDR3 nucleotides read TGCAGTGCCTGGGGCAGGGCGCAGGACGAGCAGTACTTC.

This chain links TRBV3-1 with TRBJ1-2; D may be TRBD1 (6 bases). The CDR3 is 14 amino acids. Germline V gene data show CDR1 as LGHDT and CDR2 as YNNKEL (reference sequence). Trimming stripped 0 bases from V and 6 bases from J, with 11 bases between. Here the CDR3 DNA reads TGTGCCAGCAGCCAAGAAGGGGGAATGCATGGCTACACCTTC. Residues: CASSQEGGMHGYTF.

This clonotype was observed a few times. This rearrangement joins TRBV5-4 to TRBJ2-7, with a weak D call TRBD2 (6 bases). The CDR3 is 13 amino acids. Germline V gene data show CDR1 as SGHNT and CDR2 as YYREEE (reference sequence). Trimming shortened V by 7 bases and J by 0 bases, and 11 bases separated the two germline ends. The CDR3 nucleotides are TGTGCCAGCGGGGACTGGAACTCCTACGAGCAGTACTTC. It translates to CASGDWNSYEQYF. Based on the CDR3 plus reference TRBV5-4 and TRBJ2-7, the full variable domain is ETGVTQSPTHLIKTRGQQVTLRCSSQSGHNTVSWYQQALGQGPQFIFQYYREEENGRGNFPPRFSGLQFPNYSSELNVNALELDDSALYLCASGDWNSYEQYFGPGTRLTVT.

This clonotype came up many times. CDR3 in amino acids: CASSPRAGAGELFF. The CDR3, as DNA: TGTGCCAGCAGCCCCCGGGCGGGGGCCGGGGAGCTGTTTTTT. The rearrangement uses TRBV9 and TRBJ2-2, with 7 bases that match TRBD2. CDR3 length: 14 amino acids. Looked up from germline, CDR1 is SGDLS and CDR2 is YYNGEE. Unmatched junction bases numbered 6, after V lost 4 bases and J lost 6 bases.

This clonotype was seen only a few times. The chain combines TRBV7-2 with TRBJ2-7, with a possible D match to TRBD1 (5 bases). The CDR3 is 14 amino acids. Trimming pared 2 bases from V and 3 bases from J, leaving 11 bases between. The germline gives CDR1 SGHTA, CDR2 FQGNSA. CDR3 bases: TGTGCCAGCAGCTTAAGACAGCCGCACTACGAGCAGTACTTC. Its protein product is CASSLRQPHYEQYF.

This chain uses TRBV28 with TRBJ2-7; D ambiguous. Trimming removed 4 bases from V and 5 bases from J, with 18 bases in between. Germline V CDR1 and CDR2: MDHEN, SYDVKM. The CDR3 length is 15 residues. The CDR3 is CASSSLVSVTDEQYF. The CDR3 nucleotides are TGTGCCAGCAGTTCCCTCGTATCCGTCACGGACGAGCAGTACTTC.

This clonotype was picked up many times. This rearrangement joins TRBV6-1 to TRBJ2-5, with 7 bases fitting TRBD1. Germline V CDR1 and CDR2: MNHNS, SASEGT. The CDR3 sequence is 16 residues long. With 6 bases clipped from V and 1 base from J, the junction kept 11 bases outside the gene matches. The CDR3 bases are TGTGCCAGCAGCCGTGTGACAGGGCCTTTCCAAGAGACCCAGTACTTC. Translation: CASSRVTGPFQETQYF.

The chain links TRBV7-2 to TRBJ2-7; 10 nucleotides align to TRBD1. This CDR3 comprises 14 residues. Per germline, CDR1 SGHTA and CDR2 FQGNSA. V was clipped by 6 bases and J by 4 bases; unmatched bases: 6. The CDR3 reads CASSPWTGGYEQYF. CDR3 nucleotide sequence: TGTGCCAGCAGTCCCTGGACAGGGGGTTACGAGCAGTACTTC.

This clonotype was observed a handful of times. The V and J genes are TRBV20-1 and TRBJ2-5; D is undetermined. The CDR3 has 14 residues. The V and J ends lost 4 bases and 5 bases respectively, with 17 bases between them. The germline gives CDR1 DFQATT, CDR2 SNEGSKA (reference sequence). CDR3 region: CSAKYGQAKETQYF. The DNA for the CDR3 is TGCAGTGCTAAGTACGGGCAGGCAAAGGAGACCCAGTACTTC.

This clonotype was recorded many times. The V gene is TRBV29-1, the J gene TRBJ2-7; D possibly corresponds to TRBD2 (5 bases). CDR1 SQVTM and CDR2 ANQGSEA come from the germline V gene. This CDR3 region has 11 residues. Trimming cost V 2 bases and J 5 bases, with 7 bases left between them. The CDR3 loop reads CSVENGNEQYF. Here the CDR3 DNA reads TGCAGCGTTGAAAACGGGAACGAGCAGTACTTC.

This clonotype was seen only a few times. The rearrangement joins TRBV24-1 to TRBJ2-2; D assignment may be TRBD1 or TRBD2 (5 bases each). This CDR3 is 16 amino acids long. Looked up from germline, CDR1 is KGHDR and CDR2 is SFDVKD. The V and J ends lost 3 bases and 1 base respectively, with 11 bases between them. The DNA of the CDR3 is TGTGCCACCAGTGATGGAGAGAGGGGGAACACCGGGGAGCTGTTTTTT. Translation gives CATSDGERGNTGELFF.

This clonotype came up many times. The rearrangement joins TRBV4-3 to TRBJ2-1; 10 bases are shared with TRBD2. This CDR3 region has 16 residues. Germline assignment: CDR1 LGHNA and CDR2 YSLEER. Unmatched junction bases numbered 8, after V lost 0 bases and J lost 9 bases. In DNA, the CDR3 is TGCGCCAGCAGCCAAGATGGGCTAGCGGGAGTTGGTGAGCAGTTCTTC. Residues: CASSQDGLAGVGEQFF.

The chain is built from TRBV4-3 and TRBJ2-7; D ambiguous. The V gene lost 1 base and the J gene lost 0 bases, with 7 bases spanning the gap. The CDR3 consists of 14 residues. Germline values: CDR1 LGHNA, CDR2 YSLEER. The CDR3 spells CASSQVWPSYEQYF. The DNA of the CDR3 is TGCGCCAGCAGCCAAGTATGGCCCTCCTACGAGCAGTACTTC.

The chain carries TRBV20-1 and TRBJ2-1; 9 bases map to TRBD2. With V trimmed by 6 bases and J by 9 bases, 9 bases remained unmatched. This CDR3 is built from 13 residues. Germline values: CDR1 DFQATT, CDR2 SNEGSKA (reference sequence). Here the CDR3 reads CSARMVSGGEQFF. In DNA form, the CDR3 reads TGCAGTGCGAGGATGGTTAGCGGGGGTGAGCAGTTCTTC.